The clone carrying this T cell receptor (beta chain) appeared once. V was shortened by 2 bases and J by 5 bases, with 10 bases between the two germline ends. There are 14 residues in the CDR3. Per the germline V gene, CDR1 is SGHAT and CDR2 is FQNNGV. Individuals drawn from 20 to 30 US areas were about 18 to 89 years old. Before they entered the study, exposed participants had met a COVID-19 case within 2 weeks. Authors' methods: Reference gene primer amplification gave nucleated cell count estimates. Here immunoSEQ multiplex PCR was the method, and the copy in TCRdb shows in-frame clones only, minus some. The V and J calls and clone size are taken from that table; D and trimming were inferred from the DNA. The sample shows roughly 220,000 clones, 90% of them seen only once. The source of the sample is a study of blood T cell repertoires in COVID-19. In the study overall: The study drew acute and convalescent COVID-19 samples from the United States, Italy and Spain.

This sequence originates from a man aged 30 to 45 who had been exposed to COVID-19. The sequencing input was PBMCs or T cells enriched from blood (not recorded which). This sequence joins TRBV11-2 and TRBJ2-4; D is undetermined. The CDR3 coding sequence is TGTGCCAGCAGCTTACGGTACTACGAAAACATTCAGTACTTC. This encodes CASSLRYYENIQYF.